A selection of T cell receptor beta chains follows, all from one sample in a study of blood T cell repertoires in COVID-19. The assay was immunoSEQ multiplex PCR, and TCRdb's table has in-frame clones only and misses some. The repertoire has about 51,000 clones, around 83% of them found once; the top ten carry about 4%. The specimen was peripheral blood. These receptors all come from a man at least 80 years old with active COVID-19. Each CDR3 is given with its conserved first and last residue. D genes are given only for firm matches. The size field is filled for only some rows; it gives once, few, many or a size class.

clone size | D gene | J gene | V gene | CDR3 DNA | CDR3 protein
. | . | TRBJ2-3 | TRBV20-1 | TGCAGTGCAGGACTTACAGATACGCAGTATTTT | CSAGLTDTQYF
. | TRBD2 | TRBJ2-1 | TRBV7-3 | TGTGCCAGCAGCCCGACTAGCTTGCCCTACAATGAGCAGTTCTTC | CASSPTSLPYNEQFF
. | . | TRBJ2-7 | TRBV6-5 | TGTGCCAGCAGGGCTAGCCCCTACGAGCAGTACTTC | CASRASPYEQYF
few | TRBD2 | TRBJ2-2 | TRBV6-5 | TGTGCCAGCAGTTACATAGCGGGAGGGGTGGTCGGGGAGCTGTTTTTT | CASSYIAGGVVGELFF
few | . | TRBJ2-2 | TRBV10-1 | TGCGCCAGCAGTGATCCGCCTACAAGGACAGCCAACACCGGGGAGCTGTTTTTT | CASSDPPTRTANTGELFF
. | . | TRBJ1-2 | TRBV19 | TGTGCCAGTAGTATAGACGCGAGGGCCTATGGCTACACCTTC | CASSIDARAYGYTF
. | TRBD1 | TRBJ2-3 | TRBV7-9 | TGTGCCAGCAGCTTTATTTCGGGACAGGGCACAGATACGCAGTATTTT | CASSFISGQGTDTQYF
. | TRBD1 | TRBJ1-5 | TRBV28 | TGTGCCAGCAGCCTGGGACAGGGCGATCAGCCCCAGCATTTT | CASSLGQGDQPQHF
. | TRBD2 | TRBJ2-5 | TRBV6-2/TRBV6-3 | TGTGCCAGCAGTTACCCGACTAGCGGGTTGGGTAGGAGAGAGACCCAGTACTTC | CASSYPTSGLGRRETQYF
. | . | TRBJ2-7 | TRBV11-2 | TGTGCCAGCAGCTTTACCGGGACTTCCTACGAGCAGTACTTC | CASSFTGTSYEQYF
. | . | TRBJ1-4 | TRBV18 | TGTGCCAGCTCACCAAATTTGTCCGGGGCTAATGAAAAACTGTTTTTT | CASSPNLSGANEKLFF
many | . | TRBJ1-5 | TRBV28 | TGTGCCAGCAGTTTGCAGAACGGGGTCGATCAGCCCCAGCATTTT | CASSLQNGVDQPQHF
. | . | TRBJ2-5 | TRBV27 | TGTGCCAGCAGTTTAAAATTCCGGGTGCAAGAGACCCAGTACTTC | CASSLKFRVQETQYF
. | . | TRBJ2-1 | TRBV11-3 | TGTGCCAGCAGCGCCGGAGGGAAGGGGTACAATGAGCAGTTCTTC | CASSAGGKGYNEQFF
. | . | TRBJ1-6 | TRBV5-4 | TGTGCCAGCAGCAGCAAAAGAGCCGGGACAAAAAATTCACCCCTCCACTTT | CASSSKRAGTKNSPLHF
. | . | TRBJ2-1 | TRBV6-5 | TGTGCCAGCAGGCGGGGCAATGAGCAGTTCTTC | CASRRGNEQFF